A single sample gave rise to the 18 T cell receptor beta chains below, sequenced in a study of cytomegalovirus exposure and HLA in healthy donors. 60 Vbeta and 13 Jbeta primers were used in PCR. The protocol was immunoSEQ multiplex PCR, while the TCRdb copy is restricted to in-frame clones and leaves out a portion. The table has a few hundred thousand clones, more than 60% seen once. Source material: PBMCs. These TCRs come from a woman aged 25-40 years in good health and CMV-seronegative.

The gene calls are TRBV18 and TRBJ1-2, with a tentative D call TRBD1 (5 bases). The CDR3 contains 15 residues. Germline lookup yields CDR1 KGHSH and CDR2 LQKENI. V was pared by 6 bases and J by 1 base, with 15 bases between. The CDR3: CASSLSGGNNYGYTF. CDR3 DNA: TGTGCCAGCTCGTTATCCGGGGGGAATAACTATGGCTACACCTTC.

The V gene is TRBV21-1, the J gene TRBJ2-3; the table assigns TRBD2, which was not confirmed against the DNA. TRBV21-1 is a recognized pseudogene. This CDR3 region has 22 residues. The CDR3 DNA is TGTGCCAGCAGCAAAGTATATTTAGGACTAGCGGGGGGTCTATTTAGCACAGATACGCAGTATTTT. This codes for CASSKVYLGLAGGLFSTDTQYF.

This chain links TRBV6-1 with TRBJ1-4; D gene unclear. V was shortened by 0 bases and J by 4 bases, with 9 bases between the two germline ends. The CDR3 contains 15 residues. In germline, CDR1 is MNHNS, CDR2 SASEGT. CDR3 in amino acids: CASSEAGSRNEKLFF. Written as DNA, the CDR3 is TGTGCCAGCAGTGAAGCGGGCAGCCGTAATGAAAAACTGTTTTTT.

On this clone: Other DNA sequences of this sample code for an identical CDR3. V usage is TRBV7-9 and J usage is TRBJ2-1; D is ambiguous. The CDR3 has 12 residues. The germline gives CDR1 SEHNR, CDR2 FQNEAQ (reference sequence). Trimming stripped 1 base from V and 8 bases from J, with 6 bases between. The CDR3 DNA reads TGTGCCAGCAGCTTAGGCGGCGATGAGCAGTTCTTC. Its translation: CASSLGGDEQFF.

The CDR3 loop is CASSLWTGDEQYF. Here the CDR3 DNA reads TGTGCCAGCAGCTTATGGACAGGGGACGAGCAGTACTTC. The chain links TRBV5-4 to TRBJ2-7, with 9 bases fitting TRBD1. CDR3 length equals 13 residues. Losses at the gene ends were 2 bases for V and 5 bases for J; bases not matched to a gene: 2. Germline V gene sequence: CDR1 SGHNT, CDR2 YYREEE (reference sequence).

The CDR3 nucleotides are TGTGCCAGCAGCCAAGAGAGGGGCAGGGGGAACACAGATACGCAGTATTTT. The encoded protein is CASSQERGRGNTDTQYF. The chain employs TRBV14 and TRBJ2-3; TRBD1 aligns across 7 bases. The CDR3 is 17 amino acids. V shed 0 bases and J 2 bases; nucleotides not matched to a gene: 8. Germline loops: CDR1 SGHDN, CDR2 FVKESK.

This clone has a single count. J is TRBJ1-1 and V is TRBV5-5; D unresolved. From germline, CDR1 is SGHKS and CDR2 YYEKEE (reference sequence). Deletions cut 7 bases from V and 0 bases from J, with 16 bases between. The CDR3 consists of 15 residues. This CDR3 reads CASSEGAYLNTEAFF. The CDR3 bases are TGTGCCAGCTCAGAAGGAGCTTATTTGAACACTGAAGCTTTCTTT.

The chain is built from TRBV7-3 and TRBJ1-1; tentative D call: TRBD1 (5 bases). CDR1 is SGHTA, CDR2 FQGTGA, per germline. V dropped 2 bases and J dropped 8 bases, with 15 bases sitting between them. This CDR3 is built from 14 residues. CDR3 protein: CASSLGRAPGEAFF. CDR3 nucleotides: TGTGCCAGCAGCTTAGGTAGGGCCCCAGGGGAAGCTTTCTTT.

This clone was observed a few times. The chain is built from TRBV25-1 and TRBJ2-2, with D possibly being TRBD2 (6 bases). Trimming shortened V by 5 bases and J by 5 bases, and 12 bases separated the two germline ends. Germline V lookup: CDR1 MGHDK, CDR2 SYGVNS. CDR3 length: 14 residues. DNA for the CDR3: TGTGCCAGCAGTCCCCCGGAGGGGACCGGGGAGCTGTTTTTT. The encoded protein is CASSPPEGTGELFF.

The chain has TRBV11-2 and TRBJ2-7; TRBD1 is a possible D gene (5 bases). This CDR3 is 13 amino acids long. Germline loops: CDR1 SGHAT, CDR2 FQNNGV. V was trimmed by 1 base and J by 3 bases, leaving 7 bases between them. CDR3 DNA sequence: TGTGCCAGCAGCTTAGGACAGCTCTACGAGCAGTACTTC. Translating gives CASSLGQLYEQYF.

To note about this clone: The conserved phenylalanine or tryptophan normally closing the CDR3 is absent here, so this likely arose from a read error. The gene calls are TRBV5-1 and TRBJ1-2; D might be TRBD1 (6 bases). Germline V lookup: CDR1 SGHRS, CDR2 YFSETQ. The CDR3 sequence is 14 residues long. Trimming left V 6 bases short and J 8 bases short, with 20 bases between. Written as DNA, the CDR3 is TGCGCCAGCACTAGCTCAGGGGTAGGGGCCGGCTACACCCTC. Translation: CASTSSGVGAGYTL.

The chain uses TRBV5-8 and TRBJ1-1; D unclear. V lost 7 bases, J lost 7 bases, and 11 bases lay in between. CDR1 is SGHTS, CDR2 YDEGEE, per germline. The CDR3 has 11 residues. In DNA form, the CDR3 reads TGTGCCAGCGCAGGCGACCTTGAAGCTTTCTTT. It yields the protein CASAGDLEAFF.

The chain links TRBV9 to TRBJ2-4, with TRBD2 as a possible D gene (5 bases). Trimming removed 0 bases at V and 8 bases at J, with 9 bases between. The V gene's germline CDR1 is SGDLS and CDR2 YYNGEE. This CDR3 region has 13 residues. The CDR3 is CASSVAGRDIQYF. The DNA for the CDR3 is TGTGCCAGCAGCGTAGCGGGAAGGGACATTCAGTACTTC.

The CDR3 DNA follows: TGTGCCAGTAGTCGTGTACCTAGCGGGACCGAGAGCTCCTACGAGCAGTACTTC. This encodes CASSRVPSGTESSYEQYF. V is TRBV19 and J is TRBJ2-7, with TRBD2 matching over 9 bases. The V gene's germline CDR1 is LNHDA and CDR2 SQIVND (reference sequence). V trimming: 5 bases; J trimming: 0 bases; junction bases outside the gene matches: 14. The CDR3 totals 18 residues.

The V and J genes are TRBV9 and TRBJ2-3; D possibly corresponds to TRBD1 (5 bases). The CDR3 spans 14 residues. V shed 3 bases and J shed 0 bases, with 8 bases lying between them. Germline-derived CDR1 and CDR2 are SGDLS and YYNGEE. The CDR3 region has the DNA TGTGCCAGCAGCGGACAGAAAAGCACAGATACGCAGTATTTT. This gives the protein CASSGQKSTDTQYF.

CDR3 region: CASSSGQGDYGYTF. For the CDR3, the DNA is TGCGCCAGCAGCTCGGGACAGGGAGACTATGGCTACACCTTC. This chain connects TRBV5-1 to TRBJ1-2; 9 positions match TRBD1. This CDR3 has 14 residues. Germline-derived CDR1 and CDR2 are SGHRS and YFSETQ. J gave up 3 bases and V 3 bases, and 3 bases lay outside the gene matches. The whole variable domain, remainder taken from reference TRBV5-1 and TRBJ1-2, is KAGVTQTPRYLIKTRGQQVTLSCSPISGHRSVSWYQQTPGQGLQFLFEYFSETQRNKGNFPGRFSGRQFSNSRSEMNVSTLELGDSALYLCASSSGQGDYGYTFGSGTRLTVV.

This chain uses TRBV5-4 with TRBJ2-2; D is possibly TRBD2 (6 bases). V was cut by 3 bases and J by 2 bases, with 14 bases left in between. CDR3 length equals 16 residues. Germline assignment: CDR1 SGHNT and CDR2 YYREEE (reference sequence). The DNA for the CDR3 is TGTGCCAGCAGCTCCCGGCTAGCGAATAACACCGGGGAGCTGTTTTTT. It specifies CASSSRLANNTGELFF.

This sequence joins TRBV4-2 and TRBJ2-3; TRBD2 is a possible D gene (5 bases). The CDR3 spans 15 residues. Per the germline V gene, CDR1 is LGHNA and CDR2 is YNFKEQ. Trimming left V 5 bases short and J 0 bases short, with 12 bases between. The CDR3 DNA sequence: TGTGCCAGCAGCATAGATGGGGAGAGCACAGATACGCAGTATTTT. This translates into CASSIDGESTDTQYF.